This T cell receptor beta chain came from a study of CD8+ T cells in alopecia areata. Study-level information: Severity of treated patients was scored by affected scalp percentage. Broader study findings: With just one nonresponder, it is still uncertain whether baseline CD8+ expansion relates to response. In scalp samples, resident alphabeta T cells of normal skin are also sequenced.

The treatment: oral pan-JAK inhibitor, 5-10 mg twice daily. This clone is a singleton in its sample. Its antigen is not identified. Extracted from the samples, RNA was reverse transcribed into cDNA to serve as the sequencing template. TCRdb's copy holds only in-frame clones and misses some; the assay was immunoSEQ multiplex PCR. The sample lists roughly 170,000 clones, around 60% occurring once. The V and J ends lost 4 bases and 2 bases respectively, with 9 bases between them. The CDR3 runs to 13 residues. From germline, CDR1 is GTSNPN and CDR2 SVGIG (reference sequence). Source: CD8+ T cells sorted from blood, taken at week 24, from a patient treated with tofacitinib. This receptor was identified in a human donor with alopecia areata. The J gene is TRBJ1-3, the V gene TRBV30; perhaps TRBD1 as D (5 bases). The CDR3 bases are TGTGCCTGGAACGGGGGGGCTGGAAACACCATATATTTT. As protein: CAWNGGAGNTIYF.